This T cell receptor (beta chain) was found in a study of Tregs in tolerant kidney transplant recipients. Study-level points and caveats: This study did not directly address biological reproducibility. Some patients' samples used different primers over time, so nucleotide sequences weren't comparable. Few patients were studied, so findings need validation in larger groups.

Details on this clone: Its cognate antigen is unknown.

Some clones are missing from TCRdb's copy, which holds only in-frame ones; the method was immunoSEQ multiplex PCR. The sample has tens of thousands of clones, about 89% seen once. V lost 4 bases and J lost 9, with 10 bases in between. The germline CDR1 and CDR2 sequences are MNHEY and SMNVEV (reference sequence). The CDR3 sequence is 12 residues long. The chain recombines TRBV27 with TRBJ2-1, with TRBD1 as a possible D gene (6 bases). The source of this sequence is a human donor who received a combined kidney and bone marrow transplant. The source was CD4+ T cells from blood, collected before the transplant. In DNA, the CDR3 is TGTGCCAGCAGTTATAAGGGGGTTGAGCAGTTCTTC. Residues: CASSYKGVEQFF.